The present entry profiles one TCR beta chain with its context. This table comes from immunoSEQ multiplex PCR, and its TCRdb copy is limited to in-frame clones, with some not included. The data contain 210,000 or so clones, roughly nine tenths of them seen just once; the ten biggest clones take up 1.2%. The data were obtained in a study of blood T cell repertoires in COVID-19. In the study overall: Sample material is recorded as cDNA or gDNA derived from T cells, B-cell-depleted T cells, or PBMCs.

The V gene lost 4 bases and the J gene lost 7 bases, with 20 bases spanning the gap. The CDR3 spans 16 residues. In germline, CDR1 is SGHAT, CDR2 FQDESV (reference sequence). The clonotype was recovered from a young man with acute or convalescent COVID-19. Sequenced sample: peripheral blood. The chain is built from TRBV11-1 and TRBJ2-1, with D maybe TRBD1 (6 bases). CDR3 residues: CASSYRRGSKRNEQFF. Here the CDR3 DNA reads TGTGCCAGCAGCTACCGCAGGGGTTCCAAGAGGAATGAGCAGTTCTTC.